This is a list of T cell receptor beta chains from one sample in a study of T-cell memory formation after mild COVID-19. From the 5' RACE reads, TCRdb called clonotypes with MiXCR, one entry per CDR3 protein. The sample shows approximately 260,000 distinct CDR3 sequences, around 15% of them seen only once. The sequencing input was PBMCs or a T cell subset sorted from them (not recorded which). Source of these receptors: a man between 18 and 29 years old who had mild COVID-19 (a few samples of this study predate the infection). Cell type and time point are not known. CDR3s include the opening cysteine and the closing phenylalanine or tryptophan. D genes are given only for firm matches. Only part of the rows carry a size: once, few, many, or a class if the clone is expanded.

15 | TRBJ2-7 | NA | TRBV5-1 | NA | CASSLGDGRAYEQYF | TGCGCCAGCAGCTTAGGGGACGGACGGGCCTACGAGCAGTACTTC
17 | TRBJ1-5 | NA | TRBV28 | NA | CASSLSGSLYSNQPQHF | TGTGCCAGCAGTTTAAGCGGTTCCCTATATAGCAATCAGCCCCAGCATTTT
11 | TRBJ2-7 | many | TRBV12-3/TRBV12-4 | NA | CASSLTTEQYF | TGTGCCAGCAGTTTAACGACTGAGCAGTACTTC
10 | TRBJ2-3 | few | TRBV29-1 | NA | CAGTSNTQYF | TGCGCAGGGACATCCAATACGCAGTATTTT
14 | TRBJ1-1 | few | TRBV20-1 | NA | CSARDRNLNTEAFF | TGCAGTGCTAGAGACAGGAACCTGAACACTGAAGCTTTCTTT
13 | TRBJ1-1 | NA | TRBV29-1 | NA | CSVEQGMNTEAFF | TGCAGCGTTGAACAGGGGATGAACACTGAAGCTTTCTTT
18 | TRBJ2-2 | few | TRBV27 | NA | CATSAGSSGGLNTGELFF | TGTGCCACCTCTGCTGGCTCTTCTGGCGGCCTAAACACCGGGGAGCTGTTTTTT
15 | TRBJ1-1 | few | TRBV6-5 | NA | CASSYDIQVNTEAFF | TGTGCCAGCAGTTACGATATACAGGTGAACACTGAAGCTTTCTTT
15 | TRBJ2-1 | few | TRBV5-8 | NA | CASSTGGWGAKEQFF | TGTGCCAGCAGCACAGGAGGTTGGGGGGCGAAAGAGCAGTTCTTC
16 | TRBJ1-6 | NA | TRBV28 | TRBD1 | CASSLLPGQGNSPLHF | TGTGCCAGCAGTCTGCTACCGGGACAGGGAAATTCACCCCTCCACTTT
17 | TRBJ1-3 | few | TRBV12-3/TRBV12-4 | TRBD1 | CASSFVQGVTFWNTIYF | TGTGCCAGCAGTTTCGTCCAGGGGGTGACTTTCTGGAACACCATATATTTT
15 | TRBJ2-7 | NA | TRBV5-1 | NA | CASSNAPGPSYEQYF | TGCGCCAGCAGCAACGCACCGGGCCCCTCCTACGAGCAGTACTTC
15 | TRBJ1-1 | few | TRBV9 | NA | CASSVGGRGVREAFF | TGTGCCAGCAGCGTAGGGGGTAGGGGGGTGCGAGAAGCTTTCTTT
16 | TRBJ1-3 | NA | TRBV15 | NA | CATSRDGWTAGNTIYF | TGTGCCACCAGCAGAGATGGTTGGACAGCTGGAAACACCATATATTTT
15 | TRBJ2-5 | few | TRBV7-9 | TRBD1 | CASSPRTGPQETQYF | TGTGCCAGCAGCCCGAGGACAGGACCCCAAGAGACCCAGTACTTC
15 | TRBJ1-3 | once | TRBV9 | NA | CASSVDTGTGNTIYF | TGTGCCAGCAGCGTAGATACGGGGACGGGAAACACCATATATTTT
17 | TRBJ2-4 | NA | TRBV5-1 | NA | CASSLADRWLSKNIQYF | TGCGCCAGCAGCTTGGCCGACAGATGGCTCTCCAAAAACATTCAGTACTTC
15 | TRBJ2-5 | few | TRBV29-1 | NA | CSVVQAGTGRGTQYF | TGCAGCGTTGTTCAGGCGGGAACAGGAAGGGGGACCCAGTACTTC
14 | TRBJ1-5 | few | TRBV4-3 | NA | CASSPGLVDQPQHF | TGCGCCAGCAGCCCGGGACTTGTCGATCAGCCCCAGCATTTT
13 | TRBJ2-3 | few | TRBV7-2 | NA | CASAAHGADTQYF | TGTGCCAGCGCCGCACACGGGGCAGATACGCAGTATTTT
16 | TRBJ2-3 | NA | TRBV6-2/TRBV6-3 | NA | CASSLPSGDRLDTQYF | TGTGCCAGCAGTCTACCATCAGGGGATCGCCTAGATACGCAGTATTTT
16 | TRBJ1-1 | NA | TRBV18 | TRBD1 | CASSHGTGKRNTEAFF | TGTGCCAGCTCACACGGGACAGGGAAGCGGAACACTGAAGCTTTCTTT
12 | TRBJ2-5 | NA | TRBV7-2 | NA | CASSFEQETQYF | TGTGCCAGCAGCTTTGAACAAGAGACCCAGTACTTC
16 | TRBJ2-1 | NA | TRBV7-2 | TRBD2 | CASSSYGIAGGNEQFF | TGTGCCAGCAGCTCCTACGGGATAGCGGGGGGCAATGAGCAGTTCTTC
15 | TRBJ2-2 | NA | TRBV7-3 | NA | CASSPGHVNTGELFF | TGTGCCAGCAGCCCCGGACACGTGAACACCGGGGAGCTGTTTTTT
13 | TRBJ2-7 | many | TRBV7-9 | TRBD1 | CASSPDRGHEQYF | TGTGCCAGCAGCCCCGACAGGGGCCACGAGCAGTACTTC
14 | TRBJ2-3 | many | TRBV4-3 | NA | CASSHTDLTDTQYF | TGCGCCAGCAGCCATACGGACCTCACAGATACGCAGTATTTT
13 | TRBJ1-5 | NA | TRBV27 | NA | CASSLVNGQPQHF | TGTGCCAGCAGTTTGGTGAATGGTCAGCCCCAGCATTTT
17 | TRBJ2-2 | few | TRBV7-9 | NA | CASSLTIGGPNTGELFF | TGTGCCAGCAGCTTGACGATCGGGGGGCCGAACACCGGGGAGCTGTTTTTT
15 | TRBJ2-2 | few | TRBV5-1 | TRBD1 | CASSSGQGEDGELFF | TGCGCCAGCAGCTCGGGACAGGGTGAGGACGGGGAGCTGTTTTTT
12 | TRBJ1-6 | few | TRBV6-2/TRBV6-3 | NA | CASRDGGGPLHF | TGTGCCAGCAGGGACGGCGGGGGACCCCTCCACTTT
13 | TRBJ2-5 | NA | TRBV5-4 | NA | CASSLELGETQYF | TGTGCCAGCAGCTTGGAACTTGGAGAGACCCAGTACTTC
14 | TRBJ1-6 | NA | TRBV7-6 | NA | CASSLSSANSPLHF | TGTGCCAGCAGCTTATCCTCGGCCAACTCACCCCTCCACTTT
13 | TRBJ1-1 | few | TRBV4-1 | TRBD1 | CASSQGQGATGFF | TGCGCCAGCAGCCAAGGGCAGGGGGCAACAGGGTTCTTT
16 | TRBJ2-1 | NA | TRBV6-1 | TRBD2 | CASSSGSGRRYNEQFF | TGTGCCAGCAGTTCAGGGAGCGGGAGGAGATACAATGAGCAGTTCTTC
15 | TRBJ2-1 | NA | TRBV3-1 | TRBD2 | CASSQGVGGAAEQFF | TGTGCCAGCAGCCAAGGGGTCGGGGGGGCCGCTGAGCAGTTCTTC
15 | TRBJ2-1 | NA | TRBV7-2 | NA | CASSSPQQANNEQFF | TGTGCCAGCAGCTCGCCCCAGCAGGCCAACAATGAGCAGTTCTTC
12 | TRBJ1-1 | NA | TRBV29-1 | NA | CSVGALYTEAFF | TGCAGCGTGGGAGCTTTATACACTGAAGCTTTCTTT
15 | TRBJ1-1 | NA | TRBV4-3 | NA | CASSPQPGGPTEAFF | TGCGCCAGCAGCCCCCAACCCGGCGGACCGACTGAAGCTTTCTTT
14 | TRBJ1-2 | few | TRBV18 | NA | CASSPRGLGESYTF | TGTGCCAGCTCACCACGGGGCCTCGGGGAGAGCTACACCTTC
18 | TRBJ1-4 | once | TRBV24-1 | NA | CATSDFSPLRATNEKLFF | TGTGCCACCAGTGATTTCAGCCCGCTAAGGGCGACTAATGAAAAACTGTTTTTT
14 | TRBJ2-2 | few | TRBV5-1 | NA | CASSFRGQTGELFF | TGCGCCAGCAGCTTCCGGGGTCAGACCGGGGAGCTGTTTTTT
17 | TRBJ2-3 | NA | TRBV7-2 | TRBD2 | CASSLGGSGTATDTQYF | TGTGCCAGCAGCCTCGGGGGTAGCGGGACTGCCACAGATACGCAGTATTTT
14 | TRBJ1-2 | few | TRBV20-1 | NA | CSARRTDNNYGYTF | TGCAGTGCTAGGAGGACGGATAATAACTATGGCTACACCTTC
14 | TRBJ1-2 | NA | TRBV6-5 | TRBD1 | CASRPGGRGYGYTF | TGTGCCAGCAGACCAGGGGGACGGGGCTATGGCTACACCTTC
13 | TRBJ1-1 | NA | TRBV6-1 | NA | CASSEGRGLEAFF | TGTGCCAGCAGTGAAGGTCGGGGTCTAGAAGCTTTCTTT